This section outlines one TCR beta chain sequence together with its context. Its target is unknown. The data are from a study of T cell responses to AZD1222 COVID-19 vaccine. Across the study: Second doses at about 4 or about 12 weeks were pooled.

Produced via immunoSEQ multiplex PCR; TCRdb's table is partial and in-frame only. Of approximately 82,000 clones listed, roughly 90% were seen once; the top ten hold about 5.2%. Study outcomes and limitations: Spike-specific TCR breadth and depth both grew after two AZD1222 doses.

The ends were cut back, 4 bases at V and 3 bases at J, with 14 bases in the middle. The CDR3 length is 15 residues. The V gene's germline CDR1 is SNHLY and CDR2 FYNNEI. The sample in question was peripheral blood, obtained on day 0 of AZD1222 vaccination. This TCR was sampled from an adult in good health. The V call is TRBV2, the J call TRBJ2-3, with D possibly matching TRBD1 (5 bases). The CDR3 DNA reads as TGTGCCAGCAGTGGGGGCAGGGCAGAAACAGATACGCAGTATTTT. This sequence encodes CASSGGRAETDTQYF.